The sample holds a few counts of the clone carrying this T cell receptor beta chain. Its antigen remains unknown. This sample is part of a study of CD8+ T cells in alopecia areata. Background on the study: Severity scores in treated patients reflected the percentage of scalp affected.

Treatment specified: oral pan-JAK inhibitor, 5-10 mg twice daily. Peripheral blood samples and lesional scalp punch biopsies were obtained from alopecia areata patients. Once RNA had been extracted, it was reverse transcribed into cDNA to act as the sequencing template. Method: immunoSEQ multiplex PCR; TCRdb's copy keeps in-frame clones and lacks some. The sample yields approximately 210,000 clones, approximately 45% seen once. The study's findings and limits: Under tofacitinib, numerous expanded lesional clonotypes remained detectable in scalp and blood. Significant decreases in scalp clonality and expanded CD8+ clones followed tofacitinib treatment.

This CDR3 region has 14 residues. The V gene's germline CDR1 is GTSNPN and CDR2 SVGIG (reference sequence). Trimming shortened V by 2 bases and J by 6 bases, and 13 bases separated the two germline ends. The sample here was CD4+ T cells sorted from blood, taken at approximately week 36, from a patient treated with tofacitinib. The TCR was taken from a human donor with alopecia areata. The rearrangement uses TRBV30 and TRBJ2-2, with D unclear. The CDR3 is CAWSRVREAGELFF. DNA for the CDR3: TGTGCCTGGAGTAGGGTCAGAGAAGCCGGGGAGCTGTTTTTT.